This T cell receptor beta chain was recorded in a study of cytomegalovirus exposure and HLA in healthy donors. V lost 4 bases to trimming and J lost 2 bases; unmatched junction nucleotides: 9. There are 16 residues in the CDR3. Germline loops: CDR1 SGHTA, CDR2 FQGNSA. PCR employed 60 Vbeta and 13 Jbeta primers. The table came from immunoSEQ multiplex PCR; TCRdb's copy has only in-frame clones and leaves some out. The table includes approximately 210,000 clones, around 75% detected once. This sequence joins TRBV7-2 and TRBJ2-7, with 9 positions matching TRBD1. This sequence was found in a male donor in good health and CMV-seropositive. Source material: PBMCs. CDR3 amino acids: CASSSTTGGMPYEQYF. In nucleotides, the CDR3 is TGTGCCAGCAGCTCTACGACAGGGGGAATGCCCTACGAGCAGTACTTC.